This T cell receptor (beta chain) was captured by sequencing in a study of T cell repertoires in cytomegalovirus infection. Study information: Indications of both CMV infection and matching HLA type were provided by public TCR beta signatures.

Germline assignment: CDR1 SGDLS and CDR2 YYNGEE. Trimming removed 10 bases from V and 4 bases from J, with 20 bases in between. The CDR3 is made up of 15 amino acids. Using its own MiXCR run on the reads, TCRdb lists one record per CDR3 protein. The sample contains roughly 990,000 distinct CDR3 sequences, about a third of which appear only once. In regard to this clonotype: The antigen remains undetermined.

This chain links TRBV9 with TRBJ2-2; D is perhaps TRBD2 (7 bases). The sequence came from a human donor in good health (CMV status not recorded). Some clones in this sample may be carry-over from other donors' samples. Specimen: cultured CD8+ T cells from PBMCs, collected from culture after CMV antigen stimulation. CDR3 nucleotides: TGTGCCGGGGGGGGGGCCAATCTGGGCACCGGGGAGCTGTTTTTT. Translation gives CAGGGANLGTGELFF. Combining the CDR3 with reference TRBV9 and TRBJ2-2 gives the whole variable domain DSGVTQTPKHLITATGQRVTLRCSPRSGDLSVYWYQQSLDQGLQFLIQYYNGEERAKGNILERFSAQQFPDLHSELNLSSLELGDSALYFCAGGGANLGTGELFFGEGSRLTVL.